The clone carrying this T cell receptor beta chain appeared a few times. Its antigen remains unknown. The data originate from a study of cytomegalovirus exposure and HLA in healthy donors. V gave up 4 bases and J gave up 5 bases, with 12 bases separating them. This CDR3 has 13 amino acids. CDR1 is SGHDT and CDR2 is YYEEEE in the germline V gene. Study observations and caveats: In a later analysis, TCR association rates varied by HLA locus: DRB1 most, HLA-C fewest.

It was with 60 Vbeta and 13 Jbeta primers that the PCR ran. Here immunoSEQ multiplex PCR was the method, and the copy in TCRdb shows in-frame clones only, minus some. The sample records about 88,000 clones, nearly 70% being singletons. V usage is TRBV5-6 and J usage is TRBJ1-1; D remains unclear. The sample consisted of PBMCs. This clonotype was obtained from a man in his fifties or sixties in good health and CMV-seronegative. The CDR3 DNA sequence: TGTGCCAGCAGCAAGATACAGCCTACTGAAGCTTTCTTT. It specifies CASSKIQPTEAFF.